The 26 T cell receptor beta chains in this list originate from one sample, sequenced in a study of cytomegalovirus exposure and HLA in healthy donors (dated by TCRdb to the late 2010s). The library was produced with the immunoSEQ multiplex PCR assay. The multiplex PCR relied on a mix of 60 forward primers for TCR Vbeta segments and 13 reverse primers for TCR Jbeta segments. The table was pulled from immuneACCESS by TCRdb, which kept in-frame rearrangements only. Such tables lose some clones; where checked, under half of the loss comes from unresolved V genes, and the rest has no known cause. The sample profile shows 150,000 to 200,000 clones; about 76% of them were found once. The ten largest clones take up 7.4% of the sample. Sequencing was done on a sample of PBMCs. These receptors were collected from a male donor in good health and CMV-seropositive.

The genes are TRBV7-9 and TRBJ1-2; perhaps TRBD1 as D (5 bases). This CDR3 contains 13 residues. Germline V gives CDR1 SEHNR, CDR2 FQNEAQ (reference sequence). The V and J ends lost 3 bases and 8 bases respectively, with 13 bases between them. The CDR3 DNA sequence: TGTGCCAGCAGCTTTCAGGGTCTCTCGGGCTACACCTTC. It encodes CASSFQGLSGYTF.

The V call is TRBV5-6, the J call TRBJ1-1, with D possibly matching TRBD1 (5 bases). V shed 2 bases and J shed 4 bases, with 18 bases lying between them. The CDR3 covers 16 residues. Germline V gene data show CDR1 as SGHDT and CDR2 as YYEEEE. The DNA for the CDR3 is TGTGCCAGCAGCTTTTGGGCAGGGTTTTTGCGCACTGAAGCTTTCTTT. This sequence encodes CASSFWAGFLRTEAFF.

This chain joins TRBV29-1 and TRBJ2-7; D may be TRBD1 (6 bases). V was cut by 1 base and J by 6 bases, with 13 bases left in between. The CDR3 is made up of 13 amino acids. The germline gives CDR1 SQVTM, CDR2 ANQGSEA. CDR3 DNA: TGCAGCGTTGAAGTCTCTACAGGGTCCGAGCAGTACTTC. As protein: CSVEVSTGSEQYF.

This clone showed up just once. This sequence joins TRBV14 and TRBJ2-7, with D unclear. The CDR3 contains 13 residues. Germline-derived CDR1 and CDR2 are SGHDN and FVKESK. V was clipped by 3 bases and J by 5 bases, with 11 bases between them. CDR3 coding DNA: TGTGCCAGCAGCCAGAGAGAAGAACACGAGCAGTACTTC. This gives the protein CASSQREEHEQYF. The full variable domain, in which reference TRBV14 and TRBJ2-7 provide the parts outside the CDR3, is EAGVTQFPSHSVIEKGQTVTLRCDPISGHDNLYWYRRVMGKEIKFLLHFVKESKQDESGMPNNRFLAERTGGTYSTLKVQPAELEDSGVYFCASSQREEHEQYFGPGTRLTVT.

V and J are TRBV7-9 and TRBJ1-2, with D hard to call. The CDR3 length is 12 residues. Trimming left V 1 base short and J 14 bases short, with 14 bases between. The germline V gene has CDR1 SEHNR and CDR2 FQNEAQ (reference sequence). DNA for the CDR3: TGTGCCAGCAGCTTAGGGGAGGATGGACGGACCTTC. Encoded protein: CASSLGEDGRTF.

This chain uses TRBV6-1 with TRBJ2-3; D possibly corresponds to TRBD1 (6 bases). CDR3 length: 14 amino acids. Germline V gives CDR1 MNHNS, CDR2 SASEGT. Trimming removed 0 bases from V and 8 bases from J, with 12 bases in between. The CDR3 DNA reads as TGTGCCAGCAGTGAAGCTCCACGAGGGGGTACGCAGTATTTT. Translation: CASSEAPRGGTQYF.

The sample holds a few counts of this clone. The chain couples TRBV2 to TRBJ1-1, with D perhaps TRBD1 (6 bases). Germline V gene lookup returns CDR1 SNHLY and CDR2 FYNNEI. Trimming cost V 3 bases and J 4 bases, with 18 bases left between them. The CDR3 has 16 amino acids. CDR3 sequence reads: CASSDRGSPLSTEAFF. DNA of the CDR3: TGTGCCAGCAGTGACAGGGGCTCCCCTTTGAGCACTGAAGCTTTCTTT. Using reference TRBV2 and TRBJ1-1 for the parts outside the CDR3, the full variable domain is EPEVTQTPSHQVTQMGQEVILRCVPISNHLYFYWYRQILGQKVEFLVSFYNNEISEKSEIFDDQFSVERPDGSNFTLKIRSTKLEDSAMYFCASSDRGSPLSTEAFFGQGTRLTVV.

This chain connects TRBV4-1 to TRBJ2-7; D is possibly TRBD2 (6 bases). The CDR3 consists of 13 residues. Trimming removed 4 bases from V and 2 bases from J, with 9 bases in between. Germline CDR1 MGHRA, CDR2 YSYEKL. The CDR3 region has the DNA TGCGCCAGCAGCCCCCGGGAGACCTACGAGCAGTACTTC. This gives the protein CASSPRETYEQYF.

The chain couples TRBV19 to TRBJ2-1; the match to TRBD1 covers 7 bases. Germline loops: CDR1 LNHDA, CDR2 SQIVND (reference sequence). The CDR3 totals 15 residues. V shed 3 bases, J shed 5 bases, and the junction held 7 bases outside the gene matches. The CDR3 is CASSIAGGFNNEQFF. CDR3 nucleotides: TGTGCCAGTAGTATCGCAGGGGGATTTAACAATGAGCAGTTCTTC. Variable domain in full (rest from reference TRBV19 and TRBJ2-1): DGGITQSPKYLFRKEGQNVTLSCEQNLNHDAMYWYRQDPGQGLRLIYYSQIVNDFQKGDIAEGYSVSREKKESFPLTVTSAQKNPTAFYLCASSIAGGFNNEQFFGPGTRLTVL.

The chain recombines TRBV6-1 with TRBJ1-6; D gene uncertain. Trimming took off 3 bases at V and 8 bases at J, with 8 bases between the two ends. The germline V gene has CDR1 MNHNS and CDR2 SASEGT. CDR3 length: 13 residues. The CDR3 DNA reads as TGTGCCAGCAGTGATCACAGAGATTCACCCCTCCACTTT. The encoded protein is CASSDHRDSPLHF.

The CDR3 loop is CAISESRTGSSNQPQHF. The DNA of the CDR3 is TGTGCCATCAGTGAGTCAAGAACAGGGTCTAGCAATCAGCCCCAGCATTTT. V usage is TRBV10-3 and J usage is TRBJ1-5; D perhaps matches TRBD1 (6 bases). CDR3 length: 17 amino acids. The germline V gene encodes CDR1 ENHRY and CDR2 SYGVKD. V lost 0 bases, J lost 0 bases, and 12 bases lay in between.

V gene TRBV19 combines with J gene TRBJ1-4; 7 bases are a match to TRBD1. Looked up from germline, CDR1 is LNHDA and CDR2 is SQIVND (reference sequence). The trim removed 4 bases at V and 4 bases at J, leaving 3 bases unmatched. The CDR3 is made up of 14 amino acids. This CDR3 reads CASSTGGHNEKLFF. CDR3 sequence (DNA): TGTGCCAGTAGTACAGGGGGACATAATGAAAAACTGTTTTTT.

This chain connects TRBV15 to TRBJ2-5; 11 nucleotides line up with TRBD1. The CDR3 spans 16 residues. CDR1 is LNHNV, CDR2 YYDKDF, per germline (reference sequence). V was pared by 0 bases and J by 8 bases, with 8 bases of the junction left unmatched. The CDR3 loop reads CATSRDLGDRGYTQYF. CDR3 bases: TGTGCCACCAGCAGAGATCTGGGGGACAGGGGGTATACCCAGTACTTC.

This sequence joins TRBV14 and TRBJ2-4; TRBD2 matches at 9 bases. The CDR3 contains 16 residues. Germline CDR1 and CDR2: SGHDN and FVKESK. Losses at the gene ends were 1 base for V and 8 bases for J; bases not matched to a gene: 9. The CDR3 spells CASSQGRRGGFDIQYF. The CDR3 DNA reads TGTGCCAGCAGCCAAGGGAGGCGGGGGGGATTCGACATTCAGTACTTC.

The chain employs TRBV5-6 and TRBJ2-7, with D perhaps matching TRBD2 (5 bases). Germline V gene sequence: CDR1 SGHDT, CDR2 YYEEEE. V lost 2 bases and J 2 bases, leaving 11 bases between the germline ends. The CDR3 runs 14 residues. The CDR3 sequence is CASSFLEGTYEQYF. The CDR3 DNA follows: TGTGCCAGCAGCTTTTTAGAGGGAACCTACGAGCAGTACTTC.

V gene TRBV19 combines with J gene TRBJ1-2, with a possible D match to TRBD1 (6 bases). V gave up 3 bases and J gave up 8 bases, with 13 bases separating them. Per the germline V gene, CDR1 is LNHDA and CDR2 is SQIVND (reference sequence). The CDR3 length is 13 residues. The CDR3 nucleotides read TGTGCCAGTAGTATCGCAGGGGTATGGGGCTACACCTTC. This gives the protein CASSIAGVWGYTF.

This clone was found a few times. The V gene is TRBV28, the J gene TRBJ1-2; no clear D gene. V gave up 3 bases and J gave up 8 bases, with 13 bases separating them. The CDR3 has 13 amino acids. Germline lookup yields CDR1 MDHEN and CDR2 SYDVKM. This CDR3 reads CASSFEQTPGYTF. The CDR3 nucleotides are TGTGCCAGCAGTTTCGAGCAAACCCCAGGCTACACCTTC.

This chain joins TRBV7-2 and TRBJ2-2; D may be TRBD2 (7 bases). Germline V gives CDR1 SGHTA, CDR2 FQGNSA. The CDR3 is 16 amino acids. Trimming shortened V by 0 bases and J by 8 bases, and 16 bases separated the two germline ends. The DNA for the CDR3 is TGTGCCAGCAGCTTAGCGGGTGGGGGGGCCACAGGGGAGCTGTTTTTT. Amino acid sequence: CASSLAGGGATGELFF.

Points on this clone: The identical CDR3 is also encoded by other nucleotide sequences in the sample. The chain carries TRBV7-2 and TRBJ2-1; maybe TRBD2 (7 bases). The V end lost 0 bases, the J end lost 2 bases, and 8 bases lay between the germline ends. The CDR3 has 15 amino acids. CDR1 SGHTA and CDR2 FQGNSA come from the germline V gene. The CDR3 nucleotides read TGTGCCAGCAGCTTAGCGGGGGGGCCCTACAATGAGCAGTTCTTC. Its protein product is CASSLAGGPYNEQFF.

The chain links TRBV6-5 to TRBJ1-1, with D possibly matching TRBD1 (5 bases). The germline CDR1 and CDR2 sequences are MNHEY and SVGAGI. Trimming pared 5 bases from V and 5 bases from J, leaving 12 bases between. The CDR3 is made up of 13 amino acids. The CDR3 nucleotides are TGTGCCAGCAGTCCAACAGGAACGACTGAAGCTTTCTTT. Protein product: CASSPTGTTEAFF.

This clone has more than one count but fewer than ten. CDR3 coding DNA: TGCGCCAGCAGCCACGGGGGGGGAATGAACACTGAAGCTTTCTTT. It translates to CASSHGGGMNTEAFF. The rearrangement joins TRBV4-1 to TRBJ1-1; maybe TRBD1 (5 bases). The germline V gene has CDR1 MGHRA and CDR2 YSYEKL. V was clipped by 3 bases and J by 0 bases, with 11 bases between them. This CDR3 is 15 amino acids long.

The rearrangement joins TRBV7-8 to TRBJ2-7; 10 bases are shared with TRBD2. Per the germline V gene, CDR1 is SGHVS and CDR2 is FQNEAQ. CDR3 size: 16 residues. Trimming took 2 bases from V and 0 from J; bases not matched to a gene: 4. CDR3 nucleotides: TGTGCCAGCAGCTTATTGGGACTAGCGAACTCCTACGAGCAGTACTTC. It codes for CASSLLGLANSYEQYF. The full variable domain, completed using reference TRBV7-8 and TRBJ2-7, is GAGVSQSPRYKVAKRGQDVALRCDPISGHVSLFWYQQALGQGPEFLTYFQNEAQLDKSGLPSDRFFAERPEGSVSTLKIQRTQQEDSAVYLCASSLLGLANSYEQYFGPGTRLTVT.

This clone is a singleton in its sample. The V and J genes are TRBV5-4 and TRBJ1-4, with 7 bases lining up with TRBD1. With V trimmed by 2 bases and J by 4 bases, 8 bases remained unmatched. Germline CDR1 reads SGHNT; CDR2 reads YYREEE (reference sequence). The CDR3 has 16 residues. This CDR3 reads CASSFVLWDSNEKLFF. In nucleotides, the CDR3 is TGTGCCAGCAGCTTTGTATTGTGGGACAGTAATGAAAAACTGTTTTTT.

The chain employs TRBV27 and TRBJ1-1; D is ambiguous. The CDR3 runs to 17 residues. Germline V CDR1 and CDR2: MNHEY, SMNVEV (reference sequence). Trimming pared 1 base from V and 5 bases from J, leaving 20 bases between. The CDR3 DNA reads TGTGCCAGCAGTTTATTTTCAGACACCCTCCGCGGGACTGAAGCTTTCTTT. Its translation: CASSLFSDTLRGTEAFF.

The chain employs TRBV7-9 and TRBJ1-1; D is unresolved. Germline assignment: CDR1 SEHNR and CDR2 FQNEAQ (reference sequence). The CDR3 extends over 12 amino acids. Trimming left V 3 bases short and J 7 bases short, with 9 bases between. CDR3 sequence reads: CASSFGAGEAFF. Here the CDR3 DNA reads TGTGCCAGCAGCTTCGGTGCAGGTGAAGCTTTCTTT.

The CDR3 loop reads CASSRTGDNQPQHF. CDR3 bases: TGTGCCAGCAGTAGGACAGGGGATAATCAGCCCCAGCATTTT. This chain links TRBV6-6 with TRBJ1-5; 9 nucleotides align to TRBD1. The V and J ends lost 5 bases and 4 bases, in that order; junction bases with no gene match: 3. The germline V gene has CDR1 MNHNY and CDR2 SVGAGI (reference sequence). The CDR3 covers 14 residues.